This T cell receptor beta chain is from a study of identical twins. Study-level points and caveats: Out-of-frame TCR alpha sharing in monozygotic twins exceeded recombination model predictions. Those out-of-frame alpha sequences shared by twins showed an excess of low generation probability.

Losses at the gene ends were 7 bases for V and 6 bases for J; bases not matched to a gene: 7. Per the germline V gene, CDR1 is SQVTM and CDR2 is ANQGSEA. CDR3 length: 12 residues. TCRdb re-called the 5' RACE reads through MiXCR, storing one row per CDR3 protein. This sample has more than 1.5 million distinct CDR3 sequences; around 33% occur once, and the top ten carry less than 0.35%. As for this clonotype: The target antigen is unknown.

This sequence was found in a newborn girl in good health. The sample taken for sequencing was cord blood. This rearrangement joins TRBV29-1 to TRBJ1-2; TRBD1 agrees at 8 bases. The CDR3 sequence is CSASGQGDGYTF. The CDR3 nucleotides are TGCAGCGCCTCCGGACAGGGAGATGGCTACACCTTC. Full variable domain (outside the CDR3, taken from reference TRBV29-1 and TRBJ1-2): SAVISQKPSRDICQRGTSLTIQCQVDSQVTMMFWYRQQPGQSLTLIATANQGSEATYESGFVIDKFPISRPNLTFSTLTVSNMSPEDSSIYLCSASGQGDGYTFGSGTRLTVV.